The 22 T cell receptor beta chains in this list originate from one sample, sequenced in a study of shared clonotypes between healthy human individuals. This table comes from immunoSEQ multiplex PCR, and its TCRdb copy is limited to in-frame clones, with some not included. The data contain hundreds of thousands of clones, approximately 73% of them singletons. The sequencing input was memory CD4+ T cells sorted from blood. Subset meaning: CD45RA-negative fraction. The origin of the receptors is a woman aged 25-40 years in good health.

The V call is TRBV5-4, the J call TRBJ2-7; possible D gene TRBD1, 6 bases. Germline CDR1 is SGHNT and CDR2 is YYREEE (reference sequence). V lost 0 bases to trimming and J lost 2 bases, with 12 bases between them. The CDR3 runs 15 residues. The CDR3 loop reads CASSLDQGPAYEQYF. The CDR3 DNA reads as TGTGCCAGCAGCTTGGACCAGGGGCCAGCCTACGAGCAGTACTTC.

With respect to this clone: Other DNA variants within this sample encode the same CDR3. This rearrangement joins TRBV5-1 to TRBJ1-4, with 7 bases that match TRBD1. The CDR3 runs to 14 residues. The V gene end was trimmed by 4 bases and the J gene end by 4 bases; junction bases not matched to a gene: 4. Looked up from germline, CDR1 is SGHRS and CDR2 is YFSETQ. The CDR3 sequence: CASSPGTVNEKLFF. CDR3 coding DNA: TGCGCCAGCAGCCCAGGGACAGTTAATGAAAAACTGTTTTTT.

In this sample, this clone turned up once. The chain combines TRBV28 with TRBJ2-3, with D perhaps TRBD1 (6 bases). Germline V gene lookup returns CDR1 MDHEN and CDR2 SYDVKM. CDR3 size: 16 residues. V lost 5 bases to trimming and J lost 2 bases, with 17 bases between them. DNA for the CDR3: TGTGCCAGCAGTCTCGATCAGGGACACTACACAGATACGCAGTATTTT. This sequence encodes CASSLDQGHYTDTQYF. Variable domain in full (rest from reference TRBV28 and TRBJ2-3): DVKVTQSSRYLVKRTGEKVFLECVQDMDHENMFWYRQDPGLGLRLIYFSYDVKMKEKGDIPEGYSVSREKKERFSLILESASTNQTSMYLCASSLDQGHYTDTQYFGPGTRLTVL.

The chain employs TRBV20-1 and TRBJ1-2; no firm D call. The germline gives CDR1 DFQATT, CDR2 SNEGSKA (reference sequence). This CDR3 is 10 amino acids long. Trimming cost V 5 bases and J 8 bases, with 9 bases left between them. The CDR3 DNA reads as TGCAGTGCTCATACCGGGGGCTACACCTTC. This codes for CSAHTGGYTF.

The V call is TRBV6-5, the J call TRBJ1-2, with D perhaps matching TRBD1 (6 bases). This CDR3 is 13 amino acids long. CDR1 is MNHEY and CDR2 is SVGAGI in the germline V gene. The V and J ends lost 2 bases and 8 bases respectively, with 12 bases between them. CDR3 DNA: TGTGCCAGCAGTTACATGACAGGATCCGGCTACACCTTC. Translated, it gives CASSYMTGSGYTF.

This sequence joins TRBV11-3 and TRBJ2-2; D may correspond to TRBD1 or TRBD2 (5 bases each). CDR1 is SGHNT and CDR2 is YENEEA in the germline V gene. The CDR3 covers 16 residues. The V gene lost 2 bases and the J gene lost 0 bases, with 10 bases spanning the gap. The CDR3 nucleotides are TGTGCCAGCAGCTTACCGGGACGATCGAACACCGGGGAGCTGTTTTTT. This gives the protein CASSLPGRSNTGELFF.

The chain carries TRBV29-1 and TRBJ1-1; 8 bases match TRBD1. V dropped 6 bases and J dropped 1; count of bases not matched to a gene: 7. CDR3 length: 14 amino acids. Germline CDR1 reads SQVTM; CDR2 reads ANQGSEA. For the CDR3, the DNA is TGCAGCGTGGCCCCCGGGACAGGGAACACTGAAGCTTTCTTT. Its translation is CSVAPGTGNTEAFF. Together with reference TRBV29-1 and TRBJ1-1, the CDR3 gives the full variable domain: SAVISQKPSRDICQRGTSLTIQCQVDSQVTMMFWYRQQPGQSLTLIATANQGSEATYESGFVIDKFPISRPNLTFSTLTVSNMSPEDSSIYLCSVAPGTGNTEAFFGQGTRLTVV.

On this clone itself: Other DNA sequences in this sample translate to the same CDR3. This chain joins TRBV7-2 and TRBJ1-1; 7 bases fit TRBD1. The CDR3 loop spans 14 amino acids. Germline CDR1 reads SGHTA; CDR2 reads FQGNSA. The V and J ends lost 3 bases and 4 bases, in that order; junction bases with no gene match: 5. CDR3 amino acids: CASSFRTGGTEAFF. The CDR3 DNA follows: TGTGCCAGCAGCTTCCGGACAGGTGGCACTGAAGCTTTCTTT.

DNA for the CDR3: TGCGCCAGCAGCTTGGACAGATGGAACACTGAAGCTTTCTTT. Residues: CASSLDRWNTEAFF. The V and J genes are TRBV4-1 and TRBJ1-1; D is perhaps TRBD1 (6 bases). The V and J ends lost 5 bases and 1 base respectively, with 11 bases between them. The CDR3 loop spans 14 amino acids. Per the germline V gene, CDR1 is MGHRA and CDR2 is YSYEKL.

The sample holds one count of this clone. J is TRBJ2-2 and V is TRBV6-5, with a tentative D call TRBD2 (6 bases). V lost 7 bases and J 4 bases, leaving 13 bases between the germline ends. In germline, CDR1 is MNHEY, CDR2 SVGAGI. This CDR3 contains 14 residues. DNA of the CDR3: TGTGCCAGCAACCTTGGGGGGTCCACCGGGGAGCTGTTTTTT. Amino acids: CASNLGGSTGELFF.

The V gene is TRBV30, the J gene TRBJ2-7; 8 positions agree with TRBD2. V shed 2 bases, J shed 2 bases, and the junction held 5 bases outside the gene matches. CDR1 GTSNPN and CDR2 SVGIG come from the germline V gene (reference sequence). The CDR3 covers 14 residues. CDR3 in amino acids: CAWSRGGDTYEQYF. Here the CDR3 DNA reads TGTGCCTGGAGTCGGGGGGGAGACACCTACGAGCAGTACTTC.

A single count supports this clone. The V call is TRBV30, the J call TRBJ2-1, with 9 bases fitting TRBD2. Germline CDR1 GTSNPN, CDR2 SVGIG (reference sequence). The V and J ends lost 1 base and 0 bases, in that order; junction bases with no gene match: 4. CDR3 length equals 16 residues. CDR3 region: CAWSGLAGDSYNEQFF. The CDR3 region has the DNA TGTGCCTGGAGTGGCTTAGCGGGAGACTCCTACAATGAGCAGTTCTTC.

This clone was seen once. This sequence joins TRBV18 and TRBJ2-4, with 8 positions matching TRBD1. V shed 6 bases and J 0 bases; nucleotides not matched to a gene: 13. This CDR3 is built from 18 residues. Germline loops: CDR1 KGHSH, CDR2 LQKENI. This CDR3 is CASSPPGQAPLAKNIQYF. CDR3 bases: TGTGCCAGCTCGCCTCCGGGACAGGCGCCTCTAGCCAAAAACATTCAGTACTTC.

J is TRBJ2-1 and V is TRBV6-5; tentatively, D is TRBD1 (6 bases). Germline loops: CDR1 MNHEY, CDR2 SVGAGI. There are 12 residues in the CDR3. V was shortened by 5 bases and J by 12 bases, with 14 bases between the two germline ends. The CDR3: CASSPQGGAQFF. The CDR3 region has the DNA TGTGCCAGCAGTCCACAGGGTGGTGCGCAGTTCTTC.

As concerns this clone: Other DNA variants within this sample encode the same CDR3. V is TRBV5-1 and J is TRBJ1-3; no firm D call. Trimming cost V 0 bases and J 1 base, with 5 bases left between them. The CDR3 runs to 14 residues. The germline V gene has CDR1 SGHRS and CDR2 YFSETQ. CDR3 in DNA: TGCGCCAGCAGCTTGGGTACGTCTGGAAACACCATATATTTT. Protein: CASSLGTSGNTIYF.

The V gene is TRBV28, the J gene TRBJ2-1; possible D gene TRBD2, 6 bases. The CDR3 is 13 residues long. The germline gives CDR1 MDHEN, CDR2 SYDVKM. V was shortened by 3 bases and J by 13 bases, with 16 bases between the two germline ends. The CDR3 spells CASSLGGVGFQFF. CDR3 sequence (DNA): TGTGCCAGCAGTTTGGGGGGAGTGGGGTTCCAGTTCTTC.

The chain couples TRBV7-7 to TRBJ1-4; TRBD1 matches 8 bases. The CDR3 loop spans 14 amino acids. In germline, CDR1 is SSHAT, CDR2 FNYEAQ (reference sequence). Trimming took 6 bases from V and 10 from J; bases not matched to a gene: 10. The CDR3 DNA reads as TGTGCCAGCAGTAAAGACAGGGGTTCTGGAAAACTGTTTTTT. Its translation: CASSKDRGSGKLFF.

CDR3 amino acids: CASSLPGQLYEQYF. The CDR3 DNA follows: TGTGCCAGCAGCTTACCGGGACAGCTCTACGAGCAGTACTTC. This chain connects TRBV7-9 to TRBJ2-7; 7 nucleotides match TRBD1. Germline lookup yields CDR1 SEHNR and CDR2 FQNEAQ (reference sequence). The ends lost 2 bases at V and 3 bases at J; junction bases unmatched: 4. The CDR3 extends over 14 amino acids.

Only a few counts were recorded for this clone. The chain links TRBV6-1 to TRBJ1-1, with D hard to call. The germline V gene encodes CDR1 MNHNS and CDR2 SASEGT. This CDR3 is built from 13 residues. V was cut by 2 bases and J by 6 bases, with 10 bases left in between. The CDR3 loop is CASSEWRRAEAFF. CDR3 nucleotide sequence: TGTGCCAGCAGTGAATGGAGAAGAGCTGAAGCTTTCTTT.

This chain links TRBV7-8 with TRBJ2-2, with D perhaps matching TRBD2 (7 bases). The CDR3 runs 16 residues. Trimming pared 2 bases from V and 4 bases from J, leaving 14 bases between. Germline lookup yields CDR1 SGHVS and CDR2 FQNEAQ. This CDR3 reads CASSLLSGGTTGELFF. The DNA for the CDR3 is TGTGCCAGCAGCTTACTCTCGGGGGGCACCACCGGGGAGCTGTTTTTT.

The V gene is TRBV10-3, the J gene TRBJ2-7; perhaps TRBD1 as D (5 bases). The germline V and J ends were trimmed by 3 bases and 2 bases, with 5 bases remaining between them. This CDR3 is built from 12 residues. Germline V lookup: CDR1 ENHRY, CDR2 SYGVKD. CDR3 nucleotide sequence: TGTGCCATCAGTGACAGGGCCTACGAGCAGTACTTC. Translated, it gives CAISDRAYEQYF.

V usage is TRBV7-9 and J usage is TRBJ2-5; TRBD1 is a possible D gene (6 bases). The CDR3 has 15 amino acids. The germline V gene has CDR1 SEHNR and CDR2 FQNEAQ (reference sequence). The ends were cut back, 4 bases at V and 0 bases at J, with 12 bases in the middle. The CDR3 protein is CASSYLQGDQETQYF. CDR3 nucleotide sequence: TGTGCCAGCAGCTACCTACAGGGAGACCAAGAGACCCAGTACTTC. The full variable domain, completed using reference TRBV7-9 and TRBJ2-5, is DTGVSQNPRHKITKRGQNVTFRCDPISEHNRLYWYRQTLGQGPEFLTYFQNEAQLEKSRLLSDRFSAERPKGSFSTLEIQRTEQGDSAMYLCASSYLQGDQETQYFGPGTRLLVL.